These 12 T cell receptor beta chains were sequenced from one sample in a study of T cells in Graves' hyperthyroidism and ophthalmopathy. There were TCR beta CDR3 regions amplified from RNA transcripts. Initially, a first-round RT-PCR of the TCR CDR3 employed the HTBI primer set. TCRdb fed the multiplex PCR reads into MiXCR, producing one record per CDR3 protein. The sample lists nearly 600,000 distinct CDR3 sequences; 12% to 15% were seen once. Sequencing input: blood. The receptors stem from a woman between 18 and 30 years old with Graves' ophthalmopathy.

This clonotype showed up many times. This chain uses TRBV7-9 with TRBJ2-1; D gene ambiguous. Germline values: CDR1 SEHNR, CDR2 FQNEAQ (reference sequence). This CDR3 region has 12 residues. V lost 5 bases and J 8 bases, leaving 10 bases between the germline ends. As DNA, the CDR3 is TGTGCCAGCAGCCCCGGCAGAGATGAGCAGTTCTTC. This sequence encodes CASSPGRDEQFF.

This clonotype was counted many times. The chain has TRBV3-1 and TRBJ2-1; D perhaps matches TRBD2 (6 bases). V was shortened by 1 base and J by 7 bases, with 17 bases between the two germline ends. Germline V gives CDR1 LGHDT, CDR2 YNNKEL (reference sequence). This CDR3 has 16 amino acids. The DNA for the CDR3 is TGTGCCAGCAGCCAAGGAGGGGCTTGGGGGGAGAATGAGCAGTTCTTC. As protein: CASSQGGAWGENEQFF.

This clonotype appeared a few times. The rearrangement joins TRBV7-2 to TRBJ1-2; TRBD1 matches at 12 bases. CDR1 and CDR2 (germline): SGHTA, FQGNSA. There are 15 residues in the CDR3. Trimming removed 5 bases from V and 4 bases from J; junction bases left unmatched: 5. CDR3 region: CASSARDRGLYGYTF. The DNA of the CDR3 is TGTGCCAGCAGCGCCCGGGACAGGGGGCTCTATGGCTACACCTTC.

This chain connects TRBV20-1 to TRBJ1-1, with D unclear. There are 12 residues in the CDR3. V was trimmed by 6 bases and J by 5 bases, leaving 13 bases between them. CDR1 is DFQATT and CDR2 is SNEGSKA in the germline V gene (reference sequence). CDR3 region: CSAAEWATEAFF. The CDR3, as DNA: TGCAGTGCCGCGGAGTGGGCTACTGAAGCTTTCTTT.

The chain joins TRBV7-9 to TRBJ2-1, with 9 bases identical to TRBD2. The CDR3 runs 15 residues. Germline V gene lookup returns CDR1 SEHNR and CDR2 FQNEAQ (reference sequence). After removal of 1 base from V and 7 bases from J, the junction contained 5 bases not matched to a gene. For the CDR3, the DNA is TGTGCCAGCAGCTTAGTAGGGACTAGCCCTAATGAGCAGTTCTTC. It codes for CASSLVGTSPNEQFF.

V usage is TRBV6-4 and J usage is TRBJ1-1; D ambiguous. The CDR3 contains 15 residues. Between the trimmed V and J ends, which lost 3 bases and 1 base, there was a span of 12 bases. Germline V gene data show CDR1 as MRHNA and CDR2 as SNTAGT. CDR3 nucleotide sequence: TGTGCCAGCAGTGAAGATGAGGCCGGGAACACTGAAGCTTTCTTT. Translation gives CASSEDEAGNTEAFF.

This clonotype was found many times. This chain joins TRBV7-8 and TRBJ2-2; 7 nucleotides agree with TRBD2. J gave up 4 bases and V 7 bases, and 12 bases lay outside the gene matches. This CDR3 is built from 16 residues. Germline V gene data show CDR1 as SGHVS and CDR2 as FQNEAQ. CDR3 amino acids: CASTPPGLTATGELFF. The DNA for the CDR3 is TGTGCCAGCACCCCCCCGGGACTAACGGCCACCGGGGAGCTGTTTTTT.

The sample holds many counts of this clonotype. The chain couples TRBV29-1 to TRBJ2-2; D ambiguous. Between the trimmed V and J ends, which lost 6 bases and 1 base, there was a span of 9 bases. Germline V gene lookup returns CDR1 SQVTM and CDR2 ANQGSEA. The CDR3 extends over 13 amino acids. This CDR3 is CSVEPLNTGELFF. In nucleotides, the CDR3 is TGCAGCGTAGAACCTCTGAACACCGGGGAGCTGTTTTTT.

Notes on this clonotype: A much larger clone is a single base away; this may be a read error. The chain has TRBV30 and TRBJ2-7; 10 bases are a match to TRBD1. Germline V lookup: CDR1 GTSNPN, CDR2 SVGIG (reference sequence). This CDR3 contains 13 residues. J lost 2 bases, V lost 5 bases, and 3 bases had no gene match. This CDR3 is CAWGQGGPYEQYF. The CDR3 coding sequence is TGTGCCTGGGGACAGGGGGGCCCCTACGAGCAGTACTTC.

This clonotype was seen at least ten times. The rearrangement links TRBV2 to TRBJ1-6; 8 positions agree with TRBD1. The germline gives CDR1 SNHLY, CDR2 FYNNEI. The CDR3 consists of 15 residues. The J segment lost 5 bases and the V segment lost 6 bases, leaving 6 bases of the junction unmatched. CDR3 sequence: CASRRTGFDNSPLHF. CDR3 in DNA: TGTGCCAGCAGGAGGACAGGGTTTGATAATTCACCCCTCCACTTT.

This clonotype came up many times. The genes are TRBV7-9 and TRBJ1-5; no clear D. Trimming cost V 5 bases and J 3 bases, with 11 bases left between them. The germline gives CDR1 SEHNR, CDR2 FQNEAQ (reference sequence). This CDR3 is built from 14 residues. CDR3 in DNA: TGTGCCAGCAGCCCCGAAGGGTACAATCAGCCCCAGCATTTT. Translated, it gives CASSPEGYNQPQHF.

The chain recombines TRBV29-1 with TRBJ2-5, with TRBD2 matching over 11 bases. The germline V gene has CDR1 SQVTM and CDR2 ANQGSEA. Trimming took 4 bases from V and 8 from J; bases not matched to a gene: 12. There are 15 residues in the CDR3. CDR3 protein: CSVGGSGGAGNTQYF. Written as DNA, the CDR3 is TGCAGCGTTGGAGGTAGCGGGGGGGCGGGAAATACCCAGTACTTC.